Described below is a single T cell receptor beta chain sequence and its context. This CDR3 is built from 17 residues. CDR1 and CDR2 from the germline V gene are SGHAT and FQNNGV. J lost 7 bases, V lost 3 bases, and 11 bases had no gene match. The data stem from a study of T cell changes during pregnancy in multiple sclerosis. This table comes from immunoSEQ multiplex PCR, and its TCRdb copy is limited to in-frame clones, with some not included. This sample carries roughly 80,000 clones, around 93% of them seen once, and the ten largest clones take around 2.3%. The material was peripheral blood, obtained in the second trimester of pregnancy. The chain combines TRBV11-2 with TRBJ2-3; 12 bases are shared with TRBD1. This receptor was identified in a female donor with multiple sclerosis, enrolled in a pregnancy study. This chain's CDR3 is CASSLNWGQGARNTQYF. The CDR3 bases are TGTGCCAGCAGCTTGAACTGGGGACAGGGGGCGCGAAATACGCAGTATTTT.